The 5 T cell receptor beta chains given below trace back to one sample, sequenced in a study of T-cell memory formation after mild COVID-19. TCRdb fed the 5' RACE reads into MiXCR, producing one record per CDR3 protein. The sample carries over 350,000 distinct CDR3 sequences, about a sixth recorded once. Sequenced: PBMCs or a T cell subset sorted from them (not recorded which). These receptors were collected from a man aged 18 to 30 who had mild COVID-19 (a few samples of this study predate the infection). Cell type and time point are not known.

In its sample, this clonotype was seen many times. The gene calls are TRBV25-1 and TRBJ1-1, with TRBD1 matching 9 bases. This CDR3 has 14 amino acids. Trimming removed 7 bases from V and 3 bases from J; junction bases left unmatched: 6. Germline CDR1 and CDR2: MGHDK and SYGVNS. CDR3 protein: CASNRQGVDTEAFF. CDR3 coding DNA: TGTGCCAGCAACCGACAGGGGGTCGACACTGAAGCTTTCTTT.

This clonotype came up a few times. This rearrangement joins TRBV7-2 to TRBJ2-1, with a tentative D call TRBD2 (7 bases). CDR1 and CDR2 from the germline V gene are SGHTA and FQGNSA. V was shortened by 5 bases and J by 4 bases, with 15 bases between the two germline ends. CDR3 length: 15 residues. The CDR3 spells CASSPTGGLYNEQFF. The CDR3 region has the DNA TGTGCCAGCAGCCCTACCGGGGGGCTTTACAATGAGCAGTTCTTC.

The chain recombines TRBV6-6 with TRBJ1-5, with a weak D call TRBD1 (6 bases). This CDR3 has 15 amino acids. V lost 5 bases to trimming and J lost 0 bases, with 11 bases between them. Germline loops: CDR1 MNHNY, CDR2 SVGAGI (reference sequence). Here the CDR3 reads CASSVQGYSNQPQHF. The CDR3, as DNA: TGTGCCAGCAGTGTACAGGGATATAGCAATCAGCCCCAGCATTTT.

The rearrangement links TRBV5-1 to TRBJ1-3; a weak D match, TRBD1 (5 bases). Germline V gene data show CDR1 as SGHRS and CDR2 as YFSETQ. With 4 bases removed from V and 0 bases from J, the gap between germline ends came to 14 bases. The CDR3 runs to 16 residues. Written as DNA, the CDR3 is TGCGCCAGCAGCCGGACCTCGGGGGGCTCTGGAAACACCATATATTTT. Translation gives CASSRTSGGSGNTIYF. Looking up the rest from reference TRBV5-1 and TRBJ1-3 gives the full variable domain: KAGVTQTPRYLIKTRGQQVTLSCSPISGHRSVSWYQQTPGQGLQFLFEYFSETQRNKGNFPGRFSGRQFSNSRSEMNVSTLELGDSALYLCASSRTSGGSGNTIYFGEGSWLTVV.

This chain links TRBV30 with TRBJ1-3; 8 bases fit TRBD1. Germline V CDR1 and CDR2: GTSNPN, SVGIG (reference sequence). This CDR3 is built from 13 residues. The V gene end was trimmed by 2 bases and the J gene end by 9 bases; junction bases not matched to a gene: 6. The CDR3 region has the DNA TGTGCCTGGAGTTTGGACAGGGAGAGCACCATATATTTT. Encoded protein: CAWSLDRESTIYF. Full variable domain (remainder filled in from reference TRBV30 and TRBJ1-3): SQTIHQWPATLVQPVGSPLSLECTVEGTSNPNLYWYRQAAGRGLQLLFYSVGIGQISSEVPQNLSASRPQDRQFILSSKKLLLSDSGFYLCAWSLDRESTIYFGEGSWLTVV.